Following are 17 T cell receptor beta chains from one sample sequenced in a study of cytomegalovirus exposure and HLA in healthy donors. Assay used: immunoSEQ multiplex PCR; TCRdb lists only in-frame clones, some missing. The sample contains about 43,000 clones, 80% to 95% of which appear only once. Sequenced material: PBMCs. These receptor sequences come from a man younger than 35 in good health and CMV-seronegative.

The rearrangement links TRBV4-1 to TRBJ2-6; D is perhaps TRBD1 (6 bases). V gave up 2 bases and J gave up 4 bases, with 12 bases separating them. Germline V gene sequence: CDR1 MGHRA, CDR2 YSYEKL. The CDR3 is 16 amino acids. The CDR3 region has the DNA TGCGCCAGCAGCCAATTGAGGACAGCCGGGGCCAACGTCCTGACTTTC. Translation gives CASSQLRTAGANVLTF.

This chain uses TRBV9 with TRBJ1-1; D unresolved. The CDR3 has 15 residues. Germline V gene data show CDR1 as SGDLS and CDR2 as YYNGEE. With 1 base removed from V and 0 bases from J, the gap between germline ends came to 10 bases. Here the CDR3 reads CASSVSAVMNTEAFF. As DNA, the CDR3 is TGTGCCAGCAGCGTATCCGCAGTTATGAACACTGAAGCTTTCTTT.

The V call is TRBV9, the J call TRBJ2-1, with 10 bases fitting TRBD2. Trimming at V came to 0 bases and at J to 4 bases, leaving 4 bases not matched to a gene. This CDR3 contains 16 residues. Germline-derived CDR1 and CDR2 are SGDLS and YYNGEE. In DNA, the CDR3 is TGTGCCAGCAGCGTAGTAGTTAGCGGGGGGTACAATGAGCAGTTCTTC. As protein: CASSVVVSGGYNEQFF.

The gene calls are TRBV14 and TRBJ1-4; D gene uncertain. The CDR3 consists of 14 residues. From germline, CDR1 is SGHDN and CDR2 FVKESK. Between the trimmed V and J ends, which lost 4 bases and 4 bases, there was a span of 10 bases. The CDR3 protein is CASSLGGYNEKLFF. DNA for the CDR3: TGTGCCAGCAGCCTGGGAGGGTATAATGAAAAACTGTTTTTT.

The gene calls are TRBV5-5 and TRBJ2-7; tentative D call: TRBD2 (6 bases). V was trimmed by 3 bases and J by 3 bases, leaving 13 bases between them. Germline CDR1 and CDR2: SGHKS and YYEKEE (reference sequence). The CDR3 runs 14 residues. Here the CDR3 reads CASSSGAGIYEQYF. The CDR3 DNA reads as TGTGCCAGCAGCTCTGGGGCGGGAATCTACGAGCAGTACTTC. Variable domain in full (rest from reference TRBV5-5 and TRBJ2-7): DAGVTQSPTHLIKTRGQQVTLRCSPISGHKSVSWYQQVLGQGPQFIFQYYEKEERGRGNFPDRFSARQFPNYSSELNVNALLLGDSALYLCASSSGAGIYEQYFGPGTRLTVT.

V and J are TRBV7-2 and TRBJ1-2; weak D call: TRBD1 (6 bases). Germline CDR1 reads SGHTA; CDR2 reads FQGNSA. V lost 1 base, J lost 4 bases, and 19 bases lay in between. The CDR3 consists of 17 residues. The chain's CDR3 is CASSLDMRGPGAYGYTF. CDR3 coding DNA: TGTGCCAGCAGCTTAGATATGAGGGGCCCAGGGGCCTATGGCTACACCTTC.

The rearrangement uses TRBV29-1 and TRBJ2-5; TRBD1 agrees at 9 bases. This CDR3 spans 12 amino acids. V was clipped by 6 bases and J by 1 base; unmatched bases: 0. CDR1 is SQVTM and CDR2 is ANQGSEA in the germline V gene. Written as DNA, the CDR3 is TGCAGCGTGGACAGGGGCCAAGAGACCCAGTACTTC. Its protein product is CSVDRGQETQYF.

The gene calls are TRBV11-3 and TRBJ2-1; 7 nucleotides agree with TRBD1. The ends lost 5 bases at V and 3 bases at J; junction bases unmatched: 4. CDR1 and CDR2 from the germline V gene are SGHNT and YENEEA. There are 14 residues in the CDR3. In nucleotides, the CDR3 is TGTGCCAGCAGCACCCGACAGGGCTACAATGAGCAGTTCTTC. Translated, it gives CASSTRQGYNEQFF.

The chain is built from TRBV15 and TRBJ2-3; 7 bases match TRBD2. The trim removed 1 base at V and 2 bases at J, leaving 6 bases unmatched. Per germline, CDR1 LNHNV and CDR2 YYDKDF (reference sequence). CDR3 size: 16 residues. CDR3 residues: CATSRVTAGYTDTQYF. CDR3 bases: TGTGCCACCAGCAGAGTTACAGCGGGATACACAGATACGCAGTATTTT.

The chain is built from TRBV19 and TRBJ2-1, with 8 bases aligning to TRBD1. Germline lookup yields CDR1 LNHDA and CDR2 SQIVND (reference sequence). The trim removed 4 bases at V and 6 bases at J, leaving 8 bases unmatched. The CDR3 totals 15 residues. CDR3 loop: CASSTRTGPTNEQFF. The CDR3 region has the DNA TGTGCCAGTAGTACTCGGACAGGGCCCACCAATGAGCAGTTCTTC.

The gene calls are TRBV6-5 and TRBJ1-1; TRBD1 matches 7 bases. V was pared by 6 bases and J by 3 bases, with 7 bases of the junction left unmatched. In germline, CDR1 is MNHEY, CDR2 SVGAGI. This CDR3 is built from 14 residues. The CDR3 DNA is TGTGCCAGCAGCAGACAGGGAGGTTACACTGAAGCTTTCTTT. Translating it yields CASSRQGGYTEAFF.

This clone has only a few counts. The chain links TRBV6-6 to TRBJ2-2, with D unclear. The length of the CDR3 is 16 residues. V was clipped by 2 bases and J by 3 bases, with 13 bases between them. In germline, CDR1 is MNHNY, CDR2 SVGAGI (reference sequence). This chain's CDR3 is CASSYLLTKYTGELFF. The CDR3, as DNA: TGTGCCAGCAGTTACCTACTTACTAAGTACACCGGGGAGCTGTTTTTT.

The rearrangement links TRBV4-3 to TRBJ1-5; 8 positions agree with TRBD1. The germline V gene has CDR1 LGHNA and CDR2 YSLEER. The CDR3 spans 15 residues. Germline trimming cut 0 bases from V and 6 bases from J; bases unmatched to any gene: 4. The CDR3 nucleotides are TGCGCCAGCAGCCAAGATGGGGACAGGACTCAGCCCCAGCATTTT. It is translated as CASSQDGDRTQPQHF.

J is TRBJ1-1 and V is TRBV5-1; the match to TRBD1 covers 7 bases. Germline trimming cut 0 bases from V and 6 bases from J; bases unmatched to any gene: 5. CDR1 and CDR2 (germline): SGHRS, YFSETQ. CDR3 length: 14 residues. The CDR3 loop is CASSLATGDSEAFF. In DNA form, the CDR3 reads TGCGCCAGCAGCTTGGCCACAGGGGATTCTGAAGCTTTCTTT.

J is TRBJ2-7 and V is TRBV7-2; TRBD2 agrees at 9 bases. Germline V CDR1 and CDR2: SGHTA, FQGNSA. The trim removed 5 bases at V and 2 bases at J, leaving 4 bases unmatched. The CDR3 has 14 residues. In nucleotides, the CDR3 is TGTGCCAGCAGCGGTAGCGGGGGCCCCTACGAGCAGTACTTC. It specifies CASSGSGGPYEQYF.

The chain is built from TRBV7-3 and TRBJ2-1; 9 bases match TRBD2. The J segment lost 0 bases and the V segment lost 8 bases, leaving 8 bases of the junction unmatched. The V gene's germline CDR1 is SGHTA and CDR2 FQGTGA. The CDR3 is made up of 16 amino acids. CDR3 loop: CASSAERGDSYNEQFF. The CDR3 DNA is TGTGCCAGCTCAGCGGAGCGGGGGGACTCCTACAATGAGCAGTTCTTC. Variable domain in full (rest from reference TRBV7-3 and TRBJ2-1): GAGVSQTPSNKVTEKGKYVELRCDPISGHTALYWYRQSLGQGPEFLIYFQGTGAADDSGLPNDRFFAVRPEGSVSTLKIQRTERGDSAVYLCASSAERGDSYNEQFFGPGTRLTVL.

The gene calls are TRBV29-1 and TRBJ1-3, with D possibly matching TRBD1 (6 bases). The V end was cut by 7 bases, the J end by 0 bases, with 10 bases between. There are 13 residues in the CDR3. Germline loops: CDR1 SQVTM, CDR2 ANQGSEA. The CDR3 reads CSGTERSGNTIYF. The CDR3 region has the DNA TGCAGCGGGACAGAACGCTCTGGAAACACCATATATTTT.